Listed below are T cell receptor beta chains from one sample, sequenced in a study of beta chain features in type 1 diabetes. Profiling relied on immunoSEQ multiplex PCR, and the TCRdb table lists in-frame clones only, not all of them. The sample carries some 240,000 clones, around 15% recorded once. Material for sequencing was naive CD4+ T cells from blood. These receptors originate from a man aged 25-45 years with type 1 diabetes. The CDR3 runs from the conserved cysteine through the conserved F or W.

J: TRBJ2-7; V: TRBV29-1; CDR3: CSQWGHEQYF
J: TRBJ2-7; V: TRBV7-2; CDR3: CASSPQGLASEQYF
J: TRBJ1-4; V: TRBV7-2; CDR3: CASSRTGASEKLFF
J: TRBJ1-2; V: TRBV14; CDR3: CASSQALVYGYTF
J: TRBJ2-7; V: TRBV9; CDR3: CASSVIGTPGTEQYF
J: TRBJ2-3; V: TRBV7-2; CDR3: CASTETAGGADTQYF
J: TRBJ2-5; V: TRBV5-4; CDR3: CASSSRDRGRETQYF
J: TRBJ2-2; V: TRBV29-1; CDR3: CSVPQWPTGELVF
J: TRBJ2-3; V: TRBV29-1; CDR3: CSVGMTESTDTQYF
J: TRBJ2-3; V: TRBV18; CDR3: CASSESTDTQYF
J: TRBJ2-5; V: TRBV25-1; CDR3: CASSETNGETQYF
J: TRBJ1-5; V: TRBV5-4; CDR3: CASSLGQGANQPQHF
J: TRBJ2-5; V: TRBV30; CDR3: CAWSVGQGRETQYF
J: TRBJ2-7; V: TRBV4-2; CDR3: CASSQVEAGVYEQYF
J: TRBJ2-4; V: TRBV5-6; CDR3: CASSSLKGTGNIQYF
J: TRBJ2-3; V: TRBV4-2; CDR3: CASSQPLTDTQYF
J: TRBJ2-6; V: TRBV28; CDR3: CASSFSPGAVRTGANVLTF
J: TRBJ2-7; V: TRBV29-1; CDR3: CSVLLGEQYF
J: TRBJ1-1; V: TRBV29-1; CDR3: CSVEGEPGRVNTEAFF
J: TRBJ1-2; V: TRBV9; CDR3: CASKRNYGYTF
J: TRBJ2-1; V: TRBV6-1; CDR3: CASSEQGRTYNEQFF
J: TRBJ2-2; V: TRBV7-9; CDR3: CARRTGLSGELFF
J: TRBJ2-5; V: TRBV27; CDR3: CASSPPASGSGGTQYF
J: TRBJ1-5; V: TRBV30; CDR3: CAWSVGGNQPQHF
J: TRBJ2-5; V: TRBV10-3; CDR3: CAIREGKETQYF
J: TRBJ2-5; V: TRBV23-1; CDR3: CASLSLRVPEETQYF
J: TRBJ2-7; V: TRBV29-1; CDR3: CSVGTNRGRSYEQYF
J: TRBJ2-6; V: TRBV5-1; CDR3: CASTQTGPGANVLTF
J: TRBJ1-1; V: TRBV2; CDR3: CASSVTGDRDTEAFF
J: TRBJ1-1; V: TRBV9; CDR3: CASSVAAKQSTEAFF
J: TRBJ1-2; V: TRBV7-2; CDR3: CASSLLNRVGYTF